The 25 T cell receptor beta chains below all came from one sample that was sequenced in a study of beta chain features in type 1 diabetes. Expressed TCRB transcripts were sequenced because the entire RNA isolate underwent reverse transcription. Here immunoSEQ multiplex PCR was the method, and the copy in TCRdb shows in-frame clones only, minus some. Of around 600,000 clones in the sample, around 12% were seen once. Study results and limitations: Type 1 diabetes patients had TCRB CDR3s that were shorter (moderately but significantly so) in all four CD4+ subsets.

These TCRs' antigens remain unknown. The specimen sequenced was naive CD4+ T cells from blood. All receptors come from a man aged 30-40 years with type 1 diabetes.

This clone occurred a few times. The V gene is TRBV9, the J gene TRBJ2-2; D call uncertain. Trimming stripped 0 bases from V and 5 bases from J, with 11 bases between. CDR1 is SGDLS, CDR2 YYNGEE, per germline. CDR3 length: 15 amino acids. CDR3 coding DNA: TGTGCCAGCAGCGTAGGTGGGCCCAGTACCGGGGAGCTGTTTTTT. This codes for CASSVGGPSTGELFF.

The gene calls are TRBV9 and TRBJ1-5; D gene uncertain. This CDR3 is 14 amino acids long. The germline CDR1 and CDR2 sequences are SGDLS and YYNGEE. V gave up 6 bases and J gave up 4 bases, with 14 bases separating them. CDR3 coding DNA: TGTGCCAGCACGACTATACAGACGAATCAGCCCCAGCATTTT. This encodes CASTTIQTNQPQHF.

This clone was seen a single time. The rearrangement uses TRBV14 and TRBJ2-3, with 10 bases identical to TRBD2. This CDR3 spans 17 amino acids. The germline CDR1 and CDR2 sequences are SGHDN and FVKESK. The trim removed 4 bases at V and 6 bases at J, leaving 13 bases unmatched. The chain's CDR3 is CASSPQSLAGVTDTQYF. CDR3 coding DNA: TGTGCCAGCAGCCCCCAGAGTCTAGCGGGGGTGACGGATACGCAGTATTTT.

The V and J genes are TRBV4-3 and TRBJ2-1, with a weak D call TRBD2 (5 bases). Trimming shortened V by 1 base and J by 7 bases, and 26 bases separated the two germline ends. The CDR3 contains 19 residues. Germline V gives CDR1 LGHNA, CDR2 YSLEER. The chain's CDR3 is CASSQVVATTAEVGNEQFF. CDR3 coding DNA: TGCGCCAGCAGCCAAGTCGTGGCTACGACGGCGGAGGTGGGGAATGAGCAGTTCTTC.

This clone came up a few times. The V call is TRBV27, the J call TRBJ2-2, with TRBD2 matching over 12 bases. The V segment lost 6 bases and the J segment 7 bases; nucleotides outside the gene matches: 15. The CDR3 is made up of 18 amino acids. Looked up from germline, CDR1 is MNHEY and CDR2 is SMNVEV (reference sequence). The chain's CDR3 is CASSSLGTSGSLIGELFF. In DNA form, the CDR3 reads TGTGCCAGCAGCTCTCTTGGGACTAGCGGGTCTCTAATCGGGGAGCTGTTTTTT.

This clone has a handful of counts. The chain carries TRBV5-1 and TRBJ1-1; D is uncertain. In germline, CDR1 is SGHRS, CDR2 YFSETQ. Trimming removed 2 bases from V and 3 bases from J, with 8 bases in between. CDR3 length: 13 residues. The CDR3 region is CASSLSPDTEAFF. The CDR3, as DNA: TGCGCCAGCAGCTTAAGTCCCGACACTGAAGCTTTCTTT.

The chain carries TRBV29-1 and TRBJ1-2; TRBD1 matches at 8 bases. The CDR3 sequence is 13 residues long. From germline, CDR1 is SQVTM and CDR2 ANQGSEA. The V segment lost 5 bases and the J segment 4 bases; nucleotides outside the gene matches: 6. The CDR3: CSVSGQGTYGYTF. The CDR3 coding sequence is TGCAGCGTTAGTGGACAGGGCACCTATGGCTACACCTTC.

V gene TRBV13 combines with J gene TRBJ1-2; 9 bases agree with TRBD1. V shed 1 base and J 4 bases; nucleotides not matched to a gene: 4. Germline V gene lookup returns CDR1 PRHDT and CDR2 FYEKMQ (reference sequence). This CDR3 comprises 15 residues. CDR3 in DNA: TGTGCCAGCAGCTTAGACAGGGGGCAGGCCTATGGCTACACCTTC. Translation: CASSLDRGQAYGYTF.

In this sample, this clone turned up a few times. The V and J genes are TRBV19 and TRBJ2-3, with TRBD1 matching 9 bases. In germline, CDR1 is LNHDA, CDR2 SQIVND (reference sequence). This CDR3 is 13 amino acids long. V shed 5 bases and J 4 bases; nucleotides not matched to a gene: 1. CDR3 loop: CASSGTGPDTQYF. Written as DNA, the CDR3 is TGTGCCAGTAGTGGGACAGGGCCAGATACGCAGTATTTT.

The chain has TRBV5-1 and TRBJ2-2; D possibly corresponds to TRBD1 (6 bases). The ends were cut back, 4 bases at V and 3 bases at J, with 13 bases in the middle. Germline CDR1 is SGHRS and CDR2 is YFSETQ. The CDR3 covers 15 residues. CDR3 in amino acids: CASSPPQGDTGELFF. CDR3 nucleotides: TGCGCCAGCAGCCCCCCACAGGGCGACACCGGGGAGCTGTTTTTT.

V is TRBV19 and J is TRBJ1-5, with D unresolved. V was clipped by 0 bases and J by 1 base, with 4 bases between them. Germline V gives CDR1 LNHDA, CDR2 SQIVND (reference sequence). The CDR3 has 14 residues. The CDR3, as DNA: TGTGCCAGTAGTATAGATAACAGCAATCAGCCCCAGCATTTT. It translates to CASSIDNSNQPQHF.

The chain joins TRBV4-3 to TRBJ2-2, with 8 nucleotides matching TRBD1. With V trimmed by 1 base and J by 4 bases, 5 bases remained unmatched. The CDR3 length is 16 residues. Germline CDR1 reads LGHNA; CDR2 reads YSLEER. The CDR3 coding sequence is TGCGCCAGCAGCCAAGCTGCCGGGACAGGCACCGGGGAGCTGTTTTTT. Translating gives CASSQAAGTGTGELFF.

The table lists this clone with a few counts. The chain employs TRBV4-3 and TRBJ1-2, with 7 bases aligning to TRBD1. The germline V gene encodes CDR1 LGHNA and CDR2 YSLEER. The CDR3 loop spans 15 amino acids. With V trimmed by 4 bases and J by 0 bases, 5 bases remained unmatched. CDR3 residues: CASSLNRGTNYGYTF. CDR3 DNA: TGCGCCAGCAGCCTCAACAGGGGAACTAACTATGGCTACACCTTC.

CDR3 in amino acids: CASSRGLADYEQYF. CDR3 nucleotides: TGTGCCAGCAGTAGAGGACTAGCGGACTACGAGCAGTACTTC. The chain couples TRBV2 to TRBJ2-7; 10 positions match TRBD2. The V segment lost 5 bases and the J segment 3 bases; nucleotides outside the gene matches: 4. Germline lookup yields CDR1 SNHLY and CDR2 FYNNEI. The CDR3 has 14 amino acids.

The CDR3 bases are TGCGCCAGCAGCTTGGGGCCCAGCGGGGGCCCTACAACCTACGAGCAGTACTTC. Translated: CASSLGPSGGPTTYEQYF. The chain joins TRBV5-1 to TRBJ2-7; 8 bases fit TRBD2. The CDR3 runs 18 residues. CDR1 is SGHRS, CDR2 YFSETQ, per germline. Losses at the gene ends were 0 bases for V and 2 bases for J; bases not matched to a gene: 13.

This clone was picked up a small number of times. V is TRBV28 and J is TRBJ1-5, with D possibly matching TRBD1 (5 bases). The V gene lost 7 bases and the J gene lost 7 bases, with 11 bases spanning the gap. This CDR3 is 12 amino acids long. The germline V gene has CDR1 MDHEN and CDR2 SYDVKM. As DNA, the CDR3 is TGTGCCAGCATCTCTGAGGGGCAGCCCCAGCATTTT. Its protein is CASISEGQPQHF.

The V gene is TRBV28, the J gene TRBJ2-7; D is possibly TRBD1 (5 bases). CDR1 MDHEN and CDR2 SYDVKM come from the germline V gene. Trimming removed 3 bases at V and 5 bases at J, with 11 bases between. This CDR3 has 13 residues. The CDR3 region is CASSFKGFHEQYF. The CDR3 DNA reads TGTGCCAGCAGTTTCAAGGGGTTCCACGAGCAGTACTTC.

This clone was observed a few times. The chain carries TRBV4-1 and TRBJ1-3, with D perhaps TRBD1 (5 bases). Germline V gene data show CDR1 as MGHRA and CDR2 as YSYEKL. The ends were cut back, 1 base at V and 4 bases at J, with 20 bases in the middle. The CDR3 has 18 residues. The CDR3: CASSQVSSTQGRGNTIYF. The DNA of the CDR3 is TGCGCCAGCAGCCAAGTTTCCTCAACGCAGGGCCGCGGAAACACCATATATTTT.

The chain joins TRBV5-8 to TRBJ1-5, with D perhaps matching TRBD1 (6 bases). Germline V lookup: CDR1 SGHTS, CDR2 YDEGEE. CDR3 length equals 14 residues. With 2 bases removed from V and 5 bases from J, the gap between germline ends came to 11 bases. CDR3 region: CASSLFAGDQPQHF. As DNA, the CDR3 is TGTGCCAGCAGCTTATTTGCAGGGGATCAGCCCCAGCATTTT.

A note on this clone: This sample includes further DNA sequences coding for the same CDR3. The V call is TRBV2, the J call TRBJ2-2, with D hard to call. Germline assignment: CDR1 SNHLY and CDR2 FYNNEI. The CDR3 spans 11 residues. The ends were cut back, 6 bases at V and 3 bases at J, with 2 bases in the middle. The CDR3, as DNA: TGTGCCAGCAGGTACACCGGGGAGCTGTTTTTT. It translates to CASRYTGELFF.

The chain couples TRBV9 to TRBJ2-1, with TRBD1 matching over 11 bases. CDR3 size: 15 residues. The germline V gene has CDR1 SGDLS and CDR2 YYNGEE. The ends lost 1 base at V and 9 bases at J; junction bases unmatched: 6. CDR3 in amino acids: CASSVSGTGGGEQFF. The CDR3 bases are TGTGCCAGCAGCGTATCGGGGACAGGGGGAGGTGAGCAGTTCTTC.

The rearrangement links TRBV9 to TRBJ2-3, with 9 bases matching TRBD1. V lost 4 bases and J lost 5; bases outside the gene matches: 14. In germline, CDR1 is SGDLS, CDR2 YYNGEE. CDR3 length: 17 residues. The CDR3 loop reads CASSSPQGQGRLDTQYF. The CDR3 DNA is TGTGCCAGCAGCTCTCCCCAGGGACAGGGCCGTTTAGATACGCAGTATTTT.

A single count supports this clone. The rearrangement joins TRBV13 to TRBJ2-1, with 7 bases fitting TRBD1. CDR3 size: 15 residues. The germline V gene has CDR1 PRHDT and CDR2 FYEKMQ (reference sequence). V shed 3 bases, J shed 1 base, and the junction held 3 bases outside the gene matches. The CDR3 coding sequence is TGTGCCAGCAGCTTGGGACAGCGATCCTACAATGAGCAGTTCTTC. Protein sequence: CASSLGQRSYNEQFF.

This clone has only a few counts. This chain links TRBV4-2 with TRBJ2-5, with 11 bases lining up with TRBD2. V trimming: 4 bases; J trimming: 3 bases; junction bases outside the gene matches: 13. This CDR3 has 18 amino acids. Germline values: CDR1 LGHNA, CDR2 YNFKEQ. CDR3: CASSPRMSSGGAKETQYF. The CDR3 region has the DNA TGTGCCAGCAGCCCCCGAATGAGTAGCGGGGGGGCAAAAGAGACCCAGTACTTC.

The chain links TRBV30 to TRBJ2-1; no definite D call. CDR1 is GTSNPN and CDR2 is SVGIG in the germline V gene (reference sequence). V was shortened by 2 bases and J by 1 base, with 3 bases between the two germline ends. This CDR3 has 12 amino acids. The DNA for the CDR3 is TGTGCCTGGAGTACATCCTACAATGAGCAGTTCTTC. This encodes CAWSTSYNEQFF.